The TCR beta chain under discussion was sequenced for a study of T cells in Graves' hyperthyroidism and ophthalmopathy. Points from the study as a whole: Peripheral blood also featured most of the thyroid clonotypes expanded above 0.001.

The CDR3 runs to 14 residues. Germline CDR1 reads MDHEN; CDR2 reads SYDVKM. The V end was cut by 4 bases, the J end by 1 base, with 10 bases between. Authors of the study amplified TCR beta CDR3 regions from RNA transcripts. Researchers ran a first-round RT-PCR on the TCR CDR3 using the HTBI primer set. TCRdb reanalysed the multiplex PCR reads using MiXCR and keeps one entry per CDR3 protein. The sample holds 550,000 to 800,000 distinct CDR3 sequences, 15% to 20% seen once. This clonotype occurred once. What it binds is not known. The sequencing sample was made of blood. This chain uses TRBV28 with TRBJ1-1; no clear D gene. The receptor's source is a man aged 45-65 years with Graves' hyperthyroidism. The CDR3 protein is CASSSRPSNTEAFF. The CDR3 nucleotides read TGTGCCAGCAGTTCCAGACCGTCGAACACTGAAGCTTTCTTT.